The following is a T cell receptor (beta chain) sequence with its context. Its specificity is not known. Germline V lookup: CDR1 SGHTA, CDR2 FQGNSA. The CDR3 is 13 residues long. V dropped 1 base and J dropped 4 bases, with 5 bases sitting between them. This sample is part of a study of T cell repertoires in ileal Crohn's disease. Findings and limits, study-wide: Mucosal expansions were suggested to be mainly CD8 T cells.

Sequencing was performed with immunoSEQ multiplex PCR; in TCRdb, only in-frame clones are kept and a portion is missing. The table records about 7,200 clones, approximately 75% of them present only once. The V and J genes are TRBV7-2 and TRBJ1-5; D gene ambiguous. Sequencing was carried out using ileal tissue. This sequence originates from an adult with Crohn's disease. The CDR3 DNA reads TGTGCCAGCAGCTTAGTCCAGAATCAGCCCCAGCATTTT. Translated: CASSLVQNQPQHF. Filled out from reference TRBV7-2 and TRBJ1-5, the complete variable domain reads GAGVSQSPSNKVTEKGKDVELRCDPISGHTALYWYRQSLGQGLEFLIYFQGNSAPDKSGLPSDRFSAERTGGSVSTLTIQRTQQEDSAVYLCASSLVQNQPQHFGDGTRLSIL.